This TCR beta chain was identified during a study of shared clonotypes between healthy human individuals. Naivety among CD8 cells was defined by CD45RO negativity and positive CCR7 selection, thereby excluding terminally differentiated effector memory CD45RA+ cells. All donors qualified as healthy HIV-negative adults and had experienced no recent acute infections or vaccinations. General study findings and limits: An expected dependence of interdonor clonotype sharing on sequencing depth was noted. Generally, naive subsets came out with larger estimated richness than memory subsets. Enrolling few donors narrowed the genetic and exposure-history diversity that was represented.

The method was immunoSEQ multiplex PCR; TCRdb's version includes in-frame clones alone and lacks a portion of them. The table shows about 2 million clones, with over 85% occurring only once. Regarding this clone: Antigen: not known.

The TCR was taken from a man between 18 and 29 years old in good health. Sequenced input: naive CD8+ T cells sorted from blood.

This chain's CDR3 is CASSSWGARETQYF. In nucleotides, the CDR3 is TGTGCCAGCAGCTCGTGGGGGGCACGGGAGACCCAGTACTTC. The gene calls are TRBV7-9 and TRBJ2-5; D is possibly TRBD1 or TRBD2 (6 bases each). The CDR3 runs to 14 residues. Germline V lookup: CDR1 SEHNR, CDR2 FQNEAQ (reference sequence). The germline V and J ends were trimmed by 4 bases and 5 bases, with 14 bases remaining between them.